A single sample is the source of the 30 T cell receptor beta chains below, sequenced in a study of blood T cell repertoires in COVID-19 (dated by TCRdb to the early 2020s). The library was built by means of the immunoSEQ multiplex PCR assay. TCRdb stores this immuneACCESS table with in-frame sequences only. Part of the clones is absent; in the studies checked, under half of the shortfall reflects unresolved V genes, and no reason is known for the rest. The sample contains about 130,000 clones, 85% of them found a single time. The top ten clonotypes cover roughly 3% of the sample. Sequencing input: peripheral blood. The receptor set was obtained from a woman older than 75 with COVID-19, enrolled during active disease.

V is TRBV5-4 and J is TRBJ2-1; 7 nucleotides line up with TRBD2. There are 13 residues in the CDR3. The ends lost 5 bases at V and 6 bases at J; junction bases unmatched: 5. CDR1 is SGHNT and CDR2 is YYREEE in the germline V gene (reference sequence). The CDR3 DNA is TGTGCCAGCAGAAAGGGACTACTCAATGAGCAGTTCTTC. The encoded protein is CASRKGLLNEQFF.

The V call is TRBV12-3 or TRBV12-4, the J call TRBJ1-2; D gene unclear. The CDR3 extends over 12 amino acids. Trimming cost V 3 bases and J 10 bases, with 12 bases left between them. The CDR3 DNA is TGTGCCAGCAGTTTTCCCGGCGGGTCCTACACCTTC. It is translated as CASSFPGGSYTF.

The chain links TRBV6-4 to TRBJ2-7, with TRBD2 matching over 7 bases. Germline V gives CDR1 MRHNA, CDR2 SNTAGT. V lost 6 bases and J lost 5; bases outside the gene matches: 16. The length of the CDR3 is 16 residues. The CDR3 loop reads CASRDNRGGRGHEQYF. The CDR3 DNA is TGTGCCAGCAGAGATAACCGGGGTGGGAGGGGCCACGAGCAGTACTTC.

As regards this clone: This specimen includes other DNA sequences encoding the same CDR3. The chain combines TRBV28 with TRBJ2-2, with TRBD2 matching 8 bases. The CDR3 sequence is 13 residues long. Germline lookup yields CDR1 MDHEN and CDR2 SYDVKM. J was trimmed by 5 bases and V by 8 bases; bases with no gene match: 4. CDR3 sequence reads: CASSGGGTGELFF. CDR3 nucleotides: TGTGCCAGCTCGGGAGGGGGGACCGGGGAGCTGTTTTTT. Based on the CDR3 plus reference TRBV28 and TRBJ2-2, the full variable domain is DVKVTQSSRYLVKRTGEKVFLECVQDMDHENMFWYRQDPGLGLRLIYFSYDVKMKEKGDIPEGYSVSREKKERFSLILESASTNQTSMYLCASSGGGTGELFFGEGSRLTVL.

The chain employs TRBV7-2 and TRBJ2-7; maybe TRBD1 (7 bases). Trimming took off 5 bases at V and 0 bases at J, with 11 bases between the two ends. Germline CDR1 and CDR2: SGHTA and FQGNSA. This CDR3 is 14 amino acids long. CDR3 residues: CASSNQGGSYEQYF. The CDR3 DNA sequence: TGTGCCAGCAGCAACCAGGGGGGCTCCTACGAGCAGTACTTC.

The chain joins TRBV24-1 to TRBJ1-4, with TRBD1 matching over 7 bases. The CDR3 spans 17 residues. Germline-derived CDR1 and CDR2 are KGHDR and SFDVKD. Trimming removed 3 bases from V and 6 bases from J; junction bases left unmatched: 12. CDR3 sequence reads: CATSDLRTGQEDEKLFF. CDR3 nucleotides: TGTGCCACCAGTGATCTGCGGACAGGCCAGGAAGATGAAAAACTGTTTTTT.

This sequence joins TRBV29-1 and TRBJ1-4, with D perhaps matching TRBD1 (6 bases). Germline V gives CDR1 SQVTM, CDR2 ANQGSEA. The CDR3 sequence is 13 residues long. V was cut by 7 bases and J by 8 bases, with 17 bases left in between. CDR3 residues: CSARGGAGEKLFF. The CDR3 DNA reads TGCAGCGCCCGGGGGGGGGCGGGAGAAAAACTGTTTTTT.

The gene calls are TRBV5-5 and TRBJ2-7, with a possible D match to TRBD1 (6 bases). Deletions cut 0 bases from V and 4 bases from J, with 14 bases between. The CDR3 is 15 amino acids. The germline CDR1 and CDR2 sequences are SGHKS and YYEKEE (reference sequence). In DNA, the CDR3 is TGTGCCAGCAGCTTGGAGGACAGTACTATATACGAGCAGTACTTC. Residues: CASSLEDSTIYEQYF.

The gene calls are TRBV4-1 and TRBJ2-5; the match to TRBD2 covers 10 bases. J gave up 4 bases and V 2 bases, and 1 base lay outside the gene matches. This CDR3 spans 14 amino acids. The germline CDR1 and CDR2 sequences are MGHRA and YSYEKL. The CDR3 loop is CASSQLAGVETQYF. The CDR3 DNA is TGCGCCAGCAGCCAACTAGCGGGAGTAGAGACCCAGTACTTC.

This chain uses TRBV14 with TRBJ2-1, with D perhaps matching TRBD2 (6 bases). This CDR3 has 16 amino acids. Germline V CDR1 and CDR2: SGHDN, FVKESK. With 0 bases removed from V and 8 bases from J, the gap between germline ends came to 17 bases. CDR3 DNA sequence: TGTGCCAGCAGCCAAGATTGGGCCGATGGAGGGGATGAGCAGTTCTTC. This encodes CASSQDWADGGDEQFF.

The chain carries TRBV5-1 and TRBJ2-1, with 8 bases identical to TRBD2. CDR1 and CDR2 from the germline V gene are SGHRS and YFSETQ. V was clipped by 4 bases and J by 8 bases; unmatched bases: 14. This CDR3 has 16 residues. DNA of the CDR3: TGCGCCAGCAGCAAGCTAGTAGCGGGACCCTCGGATGAGCAGTTCTTC. Amino acid sequence: CASSKLVAGPSDEQFF.

V gene TRBV3-1 (or the pseudogene TRBV3-2) combines with J gene TRBJ1-2; perhaps TRBD1 as D (6 bases). The CDR3 is 15 amino acids. V was cut by 2 bases and J by 7 bases, with 17 bases left in between. The germline CDR1 and CDR2 sequences are LGHDT and YNNKEL (reference sequence). In DNA form, the CDR3 reads TGTGCCAGCAGCCAAATTGACAGGAGTAGTGGTGGCTACACCTTC. Its protein product is CASSQIDRSSGGYTF.

J is TRBJ2-1 and V is TRBV5-1; D is uncertain. The CDR3 is made up of 13 amino acids. The germline CDR1 and CDR2 sequences are SGHRS and YFSETQ. V gave up 0 bases and J gave up 4 bases, with 5 bases separating them. DNA for the CDR3: TGCGCCAGCAGCTTGGACATATACAATGAGCAGTTCTTC. This translates into CASSLDIYNEQFF.

The chain links TRBV6-1 to TRBJ2-3; 8 nucleotides agree with TRBD1. From germline, CDR1 is MNHNS and CDR2 SASEGT. CDR3 size: 17 residues. V was pared by 1 base and J by 1 base, with 7 bases of the junction left unmatched. CDR3 in amino acids: CASSEEAGGLGTDTQYF. For the CDR3, the DNA is TGTGCCAGCAGTGAAGAAGCAGGGGGCTTGGGCACAGATACGCAGTATTTT.

V is TRBV29-1 and J is TRBJ2-2; D ambiguous. Per the germline V gene, CDR1 is SQVTM and CDR2 is ANQGSEA. The V and J ends lost 4 bases and 4 bases respectively, with 10 bases between them. The CDR3 consists of 13 residues. The chain's CDR3 is CSVGGSLTGELFF. CDR3 nucleotides: TGCAGCGTTGGTGGCAGTCTCACCGGGGAGCTGTTTTTT.

The CDR3 loop reads CASNNYNEQFF. CDR3 sequence (DNA): TGCGCCAGCAACAACTACAATGAGCAGTTCTTC. J is TRBJ2-1 and V is TRBV10-2; no clear D. Trimming left V 7 bases short and J 3 bases short, with 4 bases between. The CDR3 is made up of 11 amino acids. From germline, CDR1 is WSHSY and CDR2 SAAADI.

This chain joins TRBV5-5 and TRBJ2-1; 9 nucleotides match TRBD2. Trimming removed 4 bases from V and 7 bases from J; junction bases left unmatched: 9. CDR1 is SGHKS and CDR2 is YYEKEE in the germline V gene (reference sequence). The CDR3 is 15 residues long. The chain's CDR3 is CASSTVAGVVNEQFF. CDR3 DNA sequence: TGTGCCAGCAGCACAGTAGCGGGAGTAGTAAATGAGCAGTTCTTC.

The chain recombines TRBV9 with TRBJ2-1; 11 bases fit TRBD1. The germline gives CDR1 SGDLS, CDR2 YYNGEE. This CDR3 has 16 residues. Unmatched junction bases numbered 7, after V lost 2 bases and J lost 6 bases. CDR3 loop: CASSVEDRGRPNEQFF. CDR3 nucleotide sequence: TGTGCCAGCAGCGTTGAGGACAGGGGGCGCCCCAATGAGCAGTTCTTC.

The J gene is TRBJ2-7, the V gene TRBV19; D perhaps matches TRBD1 (6 bases). The germline gives CDR1 LNHDA, CDR2 SQIVND (reference sequence). This CDR3 comprises 11 residues. V shed 6 bases and J shed 4 bases, with 7 bases lying between them. The CDR3 DNA sequence: TGTGCCAGTAGCAGGGGTTACGAGCAGTACTTC. Its protein is CASSRGYEQYF. The variable domain in full, with the rest retrieved from reference TRBV19 and TRBJ2-7, is DGGITQSPKYLFRKEGQNVTLSCEQNLNHDAMYWYRQDPGQGLRLIYYSQIVNDFQKGDIAEGYSVSREKKESFPLTVTSAQKNPTAFYLCASSRGYEQYFGPGTRLTVT.

The J gene is TRBJ2-7, the V gene TRBV7-8, with D possibly being TRBD2 (7 bases). Looked up from germline, CDR1 is SGHVS and CDR2 is FQNEAQ. The CDR3 sequence is 14 residues long. V was shortened by 5 bases and J by 5 bases, with 16 bases between the two germline ends. The CDR3 here is CASSIQGGGHEQYF. Here the CDR3 DNA reads TGTGCCAGCAGCATACAGGGAGGGGGTCACGAGCAGTACTTC.

The chain has TRBV27 and TRBJ2-7; 11 nucleotides match TRBD2. V gave up 4 bases and J gave up 4 bases; unmatched junction bases: 9. This CDR3 contains 16 residues. Germline CDR1 MNHEY, CDR2 SMNVEV (reference sequence). The CDR3 is CASSSPSASGRYEQYF. DNA for the CDR3: TGTGCCAGCAGTTCTCCCTCGGCTAGCGGGAGGTACGAGCAGTACTTC.

The genes are TRBV11-2 and TRBJ1-4; 7 bases agree with TRBD1. The CDR3 consists of 14 residues. Germline CDR1 and CDR2: SGHAT and FQNNGV. V shed 5 bases and J 7 bases; nucleotides not matched to a gene: 7. The CDR3 coding sequence is TGTGCCAGCAGCCCGTCTGGGACAGCTGAAAAACTGTTTTTT. Translated: CASSPSGTAEKLFF.

In this sample, this clone turned up once. The CDR3, as DNA: TGCGCCAGCAGCTTAACGTCAGGGGCGCGGGATGAAAAACTGTTTTTT. Translation gives CASSLTSGARDEKLFF. The chain employs TRBV5-1 and TRBJ1-4, with D perhaps TRBD1 (6 bases). The CDR3 is 16 residues long. V lost 2 bases and J lost 6, with 17 bases in between. Germline values: CDR1 SGHRS, CDR2 YFSETQ.

The rearrangement joins TRBV28 to TRBJ2-1; 7 positions agree with TRBD2. The CDR3 consists of 15 residues. CDR1 and CDR2 from the germline V gene are MDHEN and SYDVKM. V shed 10 bases and J 1 base; nucleotides not matched to a gene: 10. CDR3 loop: CATTPGEGSYNEQFF. The CDR3 DNA reads as TGTGCCACCACTCCGGGGGAGGGATCCTACAATGAGCAGTTCTTC.

The chain recombines TRBV6-5 with TRBJ1-1, with TRBD1 matching 7 bases. The CDR3 contains 13 residues. Trimming took 6 bases from V and 4 from J; bases not matched to a gene: 5. CDR1 is MNHEY, CDR2 SVGAGI, per germline. The CDR3 here is CASSQSGGTEAFF. The CDR3 nucleotides read TGTGCCAGCAGCCAATCAGGGGGCACTGAAGCTTTCTTT.

The V call is TRBV15, the J call TRBJ2-6, with TRBD1 as a possible D gene (6 bases). V lost 0 bases and J 2 bases, leaving 8 bases between the germline ends. The CDR3 has 16 residues. Per the germline V gene, CDR1 is LNHNV and CDR2 is YYDKDF (reference sequence). The CDR3 is CATSRDGGPGANVLTF. In DNA, the CDR3 is TGTGCCACCAGCAGAGATGGGGGCCCTGGGGCCAACGTCCTGACTTTC.

The chain couples TRBV28 to TRBJ2-1; TRBD2 matches at 8 bases. V lost 5 bases to trimming and J lost 6 bases; unmatched junction nucleotides: 15. Germline V lookup: CDR1 MDHEN, CDR2 SYDVKM. This CDR3 has 17 amino acids. The CDR3 here is CASSPPQGLGTSNEQFF. Here the CDR3 DNA reads TGTGCCAGCAGTCCGCCTCAGGGACTAGGAACTTCCAATGAGCAGTTCTTC. The full variable domain, its missing parts supplied by reference TRBV28 and TRBJ2-1, is DVKVTQSSRYLVKRTGEKVFLECVQDMDHENMFWYRQDPGLGLRLIYFSYDVKMKEKGDIPEGYSVSREKKERFSLILESASTNQTSMYLCASSPPQGLGTSNEQFFGPGTRLTVL.

The V and J genes are TRBV3-1 (or the pseudogene TRBV3-2) and TRBJ2-3; the match to TRBD2 covers 7 bases. This CDR3 is 15 amino acids long. CDR1 and CDR2 from the germline V gene are LGHDT and YNNKEL (reference sequence). V dropped 4 bases and J dropped 2; count of bases not matched to a gene: 6. The CDR3 sequence: CASSPLAGNTDTQYF. In DNA form, the CDR3 reads TGTGCCAGCAGCCCGTTAGCGGGTAACACAGATACGCAGTATTTT.

J is TRBJ2-3 and V is TRBV5-6; D might be TRBD2 (6 bases). The CDR3 has 16 residues. V was trimmed by 4 bases and J by 0 bases, leaving 15 bases between them. Germline CDR1 is SGHDT and CDR2 is YYEEEE. The CDR3 here is CASSPPRRASTDTQYF. CDR3 nucleotide sequence: TGTGCCAGCAGCCCCCCTCGGAGGGCGAGCACAGATACGCAGTATTTT.

The genes are TRBV5-6 and TRBJ2-1; D might be TRBD2 (5 bases). The V gene's germline CDR1 is SGHDT and CDR2 YYEEEE. CDR3 length equals 13 residues. V lost 6 bases and J lost 6, with 13 bases in between. For the CDR3, the DNA is TGTGCCAGCAACCAGAGAGGGATCAATGAGCAGTTCTTC. Its translation: CASNQRGINEQFF.